This is a list of T cell receptor beta chains from one sample in a study of blood T cell repertoires in COVID-19. Sequencing was performed with immunoSEQ multiplex PCR; in TCRdb, only in-frame clones are kept and a portion is missing. The repertoire holds 150,000 to 200,000 clones, with roughly 88% as singletons. Sequencing was carried out using peripheral blood. These receptors were collected from a woman older than 75 with active or convalescent COVID-19. CDR3s include the opening cysteine and the closing phenylalanine or tryptophan. Each record gives: V gene, CDR3 length, J gene, CDR3 protein.

V gene: TRBV27; CDR3 length: 15; J gene: TRBJ1-6; CDR3 protein: CASSPDRGQNSPLHF
V gene: TRBV3-1/TRBV3-2; CDR3 length: 11; J gene: TRBJ2-1; CDR3 protein: CASSQGAAQFF
V gene: TRBV19; CDR3 length: 15; J gene: TRBJ1-5; CDR3 protein: CASSIWVTTDQPQHF
V gene: TRBV6-5; CDR3 length: 13; J gene: TRBJ2-3; CDR3 protein: CASRGPLSDTQYF
V gene: TRBV19; CDR3 length: 15; J gene: TRBJ2-2; CDR3 protein: CASHPGHMNTGELFF
V gene: TRBV6-2/TRBV6-3; CDR3 length: 17; J gene: TRBJ2-3; CDR3 protein: CASSYYRLAGGTDTQYF
V gene: TRBV4-3; CDR3 length: 13; J gene: TRBJ2-3; CDR3 protein: CASSQDPVDTQYF
V gene: TRBV19; CDR3 length: 15; J gene: TRBJ2-3; CDR3 protein: CASSSRTSGGDTQYF
V gene: TRBV5-1; CDR3 length: 16; J gene: TRBJ2-7; CDR3 protein: CASSASGTGGFREQYF
V gene: TRBV9; CDR3 length: 14; J gene: TRBJ2-7; CDR3 protein: CASSASRPEDEQYF
V gene: TRBV4-1; CDR3 length: 14; J gene: TRBJ1-5; CDR3 protein: CASSQERGDQPQHF
V gene: TRBV5-1; CDR3 length: 14; J gene: TRBJ2-3; CDR3 protein: CASSRDTLPDTQYF
V gene: TRBV5-8; CDR3 length: 13; J gene: TRBJ2-1; CDR3 protein: CASSPGLAKFNFF
V gene: TRBV7-8; CDR3 length: 15; J gene: TRBJ1-4; CDR3 protein: CASSLGDRVNEKLFF
V gene: TRBV29-1; CDR3 length: 13; J gene: TRBJ1-2; CDR3 protein: CSAVSDSFYGYTF